The TCR beta chain under discussion was sequenced for a study of blood T cell repertoires in COVID-19. In germline, CDR1 is KGHDR, CDR2 SFDVKD. Between the trimmed V and J ends, which lost 12 bases and 6 bases, there was a span of 13 bases. This CDR3 has 11 residues. Profiling relied on immunoSEQ multiplex PCR, and the TCRdb table lists in-frame clones only, not all of them. The table has roughly 250,000 clones, nearly 95% seen once. The rearrangement joins TRBV24-1 to TRBJ1-1, with D possibly being TRBD1 (5 bases). The sequence came from a man between 25 and 39 years old with COVID-19, enrolled during active disease. The source material was peripheral blood. The CDR3 loop is CASARGAEAFF. The CDR3 DNA sequence: TGTGCCTCCGCGCGGGGCGCTGAAGCTTTCTTT.